The following is a TCR beta chain sequence with its context. Germline V CDR1 and CDR2: SQVTM, ANQGSEA. V lost 1 base, J lost 5 bases, and 18 bases lay in between. The CDR3 is 15 amino acids. These data belong to a study of blood T cell repertoires in COVID-19. Background on the study: The analysed material was cDNA or gDNA that came from T cells, B-cell-depleted T cells, or PBMCs.

Source study methods: Reference gene primers were amplified, and this amplification served to estimate nucleated cell counts. The repertoire was sequenced with immunoSEQ multiplex PCR; TCRdb's copy has only in-frame clones and lacks some. Clone size and V and J calls were adopted from that table, with D and trimming inferred from the DNA. The sample lists fewer than 250,000 clones, roughly 80% seen once, with 3.2% in the top ten. Clinical histories supplied by participants themselves formed the basis of cohort assignment. Sequenced input: PBMCs or T cells enriched from blood (not recorded which). This TCR was recovered from a young woman who had recovered from COVID-19. The chain joins TRBV29-1 to TRBJ2-7; D may be TRBD1 (6 bases). CDR3 loop: CSVEVFLRQGNEQYF. The CDR3 DNA sequence: TGCAGCGTTGAAGTATTTTTACGGCAGGGGAACGAGCAGTACTTC.